The source of this T cell receptor beta chain is a study of blood T cell repertoires in COVID-19. Background on the study: Some COVID-19 samples were acute and others convalescent; all came from the United States, Italy and Spain. PBMCs, B-cell-depleted T cells, or T cells were the source of the cDNA or gDNA that made up the material.

The V and J ends lost 1 base and 6 bases respectively, with 10 bases between them. Germline V gene lookup returns CDR1 SGHDN and CDR2 FVKESK. This CDR3 contains 13 residues. Methods used by the authors: Estimates of nucleated cell counts were drawn from the amplification of reference gene primers. The protocol was immunoSEQ multiplex PCR, while the TCRdb copy is restricted to in-frame clones and leaves out a portion. Clone size and V and J calls were adopted from that table, with D and trimming inferred from the DNA. The sample holds around 250,000 clones; approximately 82% are singletons and the top ten take around 8.9%.

This rearrangement joins TRBV14 to TRBJ2-7; D ambiguous. The source is a man aged 40-49 years with active or convalescent COVID-19. Input material: peripheral blood. This CDR3 reads CASSQAYLLEQYF. The DNA for the CDR3 is TGTGCCAGCAGCCAAGCGTACCTACTCGAGCAGTACTTC.